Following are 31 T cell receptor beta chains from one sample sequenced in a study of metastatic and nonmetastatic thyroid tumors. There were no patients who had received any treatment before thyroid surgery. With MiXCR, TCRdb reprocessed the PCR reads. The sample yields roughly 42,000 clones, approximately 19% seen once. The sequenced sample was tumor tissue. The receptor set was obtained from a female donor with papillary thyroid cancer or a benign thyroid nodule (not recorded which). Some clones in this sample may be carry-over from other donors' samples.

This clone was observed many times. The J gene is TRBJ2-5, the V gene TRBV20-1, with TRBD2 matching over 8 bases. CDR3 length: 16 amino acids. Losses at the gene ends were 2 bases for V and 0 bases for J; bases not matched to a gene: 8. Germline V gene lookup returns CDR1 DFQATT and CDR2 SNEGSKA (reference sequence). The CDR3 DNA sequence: TGCAGTGCTAGATCTTTAGCGGGGCCGTACCAAGAGACCCAGTACTTC. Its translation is CSARSLAGPYQETQYF.

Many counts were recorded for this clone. CDR3 amino acids: CSVKETGNTIYF. The CDR3 DNA sequence: TGCAGCGTAAAAGAAACTGGAAACACCATATATTTT. This chain uses TRBV29-1 with TRBJ1-3; D is ambiguous. The CDR3 sequence is 12 residues long. In germline, CDR1 is SQVTM, CDR2 ANQGSEA. Trimming stripped 6 bases from V and 2 bases from J, with 8 bases between.

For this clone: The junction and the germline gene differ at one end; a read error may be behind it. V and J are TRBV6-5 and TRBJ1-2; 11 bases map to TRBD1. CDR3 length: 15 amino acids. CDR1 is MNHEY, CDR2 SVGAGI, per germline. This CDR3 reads CTSSSTGTGGNGYTF. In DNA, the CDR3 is TGTACCAGCAGTTCGACCGGGACAGGGGGTAATGGCTACACCTTT.

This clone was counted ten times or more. CDR3 in DNA: TGTGCCAGCAGTTCCGGTGGGACTATGGGTTTTTATGAGCAGTTCTTC. Translating gives CASSSGGTMGFYEQFF. V and J are TRBV6-5 and TRBJ2-1; 7 nucleotides agree with TRBD2. Germline CDR1 and CDR2: MNHEY and SVGAGI. The CDR3 length is 16 residues. Trimming removed 4 bases from V and 8 bases from J; junction bases left unmatched: 14.

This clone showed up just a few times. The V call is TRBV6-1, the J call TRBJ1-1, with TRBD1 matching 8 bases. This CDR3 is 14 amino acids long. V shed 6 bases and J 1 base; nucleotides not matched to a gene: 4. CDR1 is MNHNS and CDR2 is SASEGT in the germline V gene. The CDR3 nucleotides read TGTGCCAGCAGCCCACAGGGGGGGAACACTGAAGCTTTCTTT. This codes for CASSPQGGNTEAFF.

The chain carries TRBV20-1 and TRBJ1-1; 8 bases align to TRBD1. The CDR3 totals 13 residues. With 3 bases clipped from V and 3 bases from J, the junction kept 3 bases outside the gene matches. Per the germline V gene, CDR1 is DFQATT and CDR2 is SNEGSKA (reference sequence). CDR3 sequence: CSASTGGYTEAFF. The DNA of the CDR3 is TGCAGTGCTAGCACAGGGGGGTACACTGAAGCTTTCTTT.

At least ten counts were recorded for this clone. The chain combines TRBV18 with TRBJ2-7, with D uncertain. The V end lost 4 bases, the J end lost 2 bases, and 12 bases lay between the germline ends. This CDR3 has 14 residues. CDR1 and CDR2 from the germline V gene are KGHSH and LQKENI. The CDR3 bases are TGTGCCAGCTCACAAAGTCAGGATACCTACGAGCAGTACTTC. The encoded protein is CASSQSQDTYEQYF.

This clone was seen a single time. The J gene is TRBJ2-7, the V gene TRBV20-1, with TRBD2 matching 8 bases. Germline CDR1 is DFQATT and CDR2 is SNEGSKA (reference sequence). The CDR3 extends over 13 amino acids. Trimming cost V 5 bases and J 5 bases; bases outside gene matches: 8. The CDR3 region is CSAGQGLVHEQYF. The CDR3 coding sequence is TGCAGTGCTGGGCAGGGACTAGTCCACGAGCAGTACTTC.

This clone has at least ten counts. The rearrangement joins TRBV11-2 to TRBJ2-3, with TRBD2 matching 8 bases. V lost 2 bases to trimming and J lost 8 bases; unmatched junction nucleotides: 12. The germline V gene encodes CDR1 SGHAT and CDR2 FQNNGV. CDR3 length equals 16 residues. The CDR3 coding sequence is TGTGCCAGCAGCTTAAGAATAGCGGGATCCCGGCGTACGCAGTATTTT. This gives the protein CASSLRIAGSRRTQYF.

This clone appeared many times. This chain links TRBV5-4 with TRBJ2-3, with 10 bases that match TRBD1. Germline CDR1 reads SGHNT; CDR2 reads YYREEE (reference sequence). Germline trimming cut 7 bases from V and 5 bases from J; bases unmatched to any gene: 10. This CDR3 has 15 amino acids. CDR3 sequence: CASVSRDRGEDTQYF. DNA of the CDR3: TGTGCCAGCGTTTCCCGGGACAGGGGAGAAGATACGCAGTATTTT.

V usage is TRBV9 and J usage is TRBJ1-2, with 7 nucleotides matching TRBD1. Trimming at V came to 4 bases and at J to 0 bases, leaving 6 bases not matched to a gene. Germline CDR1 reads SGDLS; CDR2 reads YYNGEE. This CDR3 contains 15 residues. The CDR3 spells CASSLDRIANYGYTF. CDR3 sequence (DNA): TGTGCCAGCAGCTTGGACAGGATCGCTAACTATGGCTACACCTTC.

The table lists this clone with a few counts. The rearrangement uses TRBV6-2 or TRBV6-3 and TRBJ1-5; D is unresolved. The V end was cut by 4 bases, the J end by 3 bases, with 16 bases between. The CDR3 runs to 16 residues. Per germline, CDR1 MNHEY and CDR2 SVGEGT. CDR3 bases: TGTGCCAGCAGTTTCCGCATAGGAGCCCCCAATCAGCCCCAGCATTTT. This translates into CASSFRIGAPNQPQHF.

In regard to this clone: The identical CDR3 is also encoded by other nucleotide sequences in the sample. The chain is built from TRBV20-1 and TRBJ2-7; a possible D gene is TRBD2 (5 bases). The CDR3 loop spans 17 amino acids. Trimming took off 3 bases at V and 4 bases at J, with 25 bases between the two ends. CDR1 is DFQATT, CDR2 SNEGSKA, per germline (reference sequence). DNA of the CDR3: TGCAGTGCTAGTACCCCCCTGGGTCGGGGTGACCAATACGAGCAGTACTTC. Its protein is CSASTPLGRGDQYEQYF.

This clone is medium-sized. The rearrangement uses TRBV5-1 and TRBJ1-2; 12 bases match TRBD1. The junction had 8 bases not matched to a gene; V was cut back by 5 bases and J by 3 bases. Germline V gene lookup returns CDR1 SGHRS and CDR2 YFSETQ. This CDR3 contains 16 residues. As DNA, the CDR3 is TGCGCCAGCAGTCCGGGACAGGGGGCTTTAGACTATGGCTACACCTTC. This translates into CASSPGQGALDYGYTF.

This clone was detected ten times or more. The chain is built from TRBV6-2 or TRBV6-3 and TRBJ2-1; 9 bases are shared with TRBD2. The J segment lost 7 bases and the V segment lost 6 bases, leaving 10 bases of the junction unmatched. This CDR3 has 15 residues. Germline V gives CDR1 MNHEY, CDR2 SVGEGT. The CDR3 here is CASRTSGRRRNEQFF. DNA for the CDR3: TGTGCCAGCAGGACTAGCGGTCGCCGGAGGAATGAGCAGTTCTTC.

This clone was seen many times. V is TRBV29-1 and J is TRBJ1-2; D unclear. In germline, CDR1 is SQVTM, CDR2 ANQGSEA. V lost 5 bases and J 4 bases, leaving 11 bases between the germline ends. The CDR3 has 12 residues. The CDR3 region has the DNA TGCAGCGTTCCTTCCTGGGGCTATGGCTACACCTTC. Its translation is CSVPSWGYGYTF.

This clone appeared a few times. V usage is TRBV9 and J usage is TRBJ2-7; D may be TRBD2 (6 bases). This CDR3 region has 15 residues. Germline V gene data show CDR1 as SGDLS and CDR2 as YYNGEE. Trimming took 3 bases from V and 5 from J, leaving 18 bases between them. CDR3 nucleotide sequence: TGTGCCAGCAGCGGCCCCGGCGGGGATTTTGACGAGCAGTACTTC. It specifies CASSGPGGDFDEQYF.

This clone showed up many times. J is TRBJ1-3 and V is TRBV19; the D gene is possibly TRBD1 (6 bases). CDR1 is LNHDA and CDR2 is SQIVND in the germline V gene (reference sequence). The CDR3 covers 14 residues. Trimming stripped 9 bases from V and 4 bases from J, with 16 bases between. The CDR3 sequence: CASRSGAAGNTIYF. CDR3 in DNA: TGTGCCAGCCGCTCGGGGGCTGCGGGAAACACCATATATTTT. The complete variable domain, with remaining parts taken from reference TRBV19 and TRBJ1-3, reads DGGITQSPKYLFRKEGQNVTLSCEQNLNHDAMYWYRQDPGQGLRLIYYSQIVNDFQKGDIAEGYSVSREKKESFPLTVTSAQKNPTAFYLCASRSGAAGNTIYFGEGSWLTVV.

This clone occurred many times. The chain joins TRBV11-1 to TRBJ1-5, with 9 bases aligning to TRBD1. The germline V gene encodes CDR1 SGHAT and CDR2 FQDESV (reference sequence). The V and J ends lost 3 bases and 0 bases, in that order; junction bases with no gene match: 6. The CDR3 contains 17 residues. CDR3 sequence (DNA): TGTGCCAGCAGCTTGGGACAGGGCGGCTATAGCAATCAGCCCCAGCATTTT. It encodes CASSLGQGGYSNQPQHF.

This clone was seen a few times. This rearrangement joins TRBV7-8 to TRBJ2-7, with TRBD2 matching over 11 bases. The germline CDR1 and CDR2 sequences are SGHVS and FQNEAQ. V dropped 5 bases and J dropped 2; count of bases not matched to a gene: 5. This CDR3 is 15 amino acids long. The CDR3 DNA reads TGTGCCAGCAGCCCGGGGACTAGCGGAACCTACGAGCAGTACTTC. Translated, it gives CASSPGTSGTYEQYF.

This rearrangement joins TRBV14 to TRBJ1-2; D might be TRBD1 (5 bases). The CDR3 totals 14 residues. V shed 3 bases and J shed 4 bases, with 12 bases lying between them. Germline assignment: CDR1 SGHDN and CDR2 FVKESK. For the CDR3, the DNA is TGTGCCAGCAGCCAGGGGGGATTGTTCTATGGCTACACCTTC. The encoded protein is CASSQGGLFYGYTF.

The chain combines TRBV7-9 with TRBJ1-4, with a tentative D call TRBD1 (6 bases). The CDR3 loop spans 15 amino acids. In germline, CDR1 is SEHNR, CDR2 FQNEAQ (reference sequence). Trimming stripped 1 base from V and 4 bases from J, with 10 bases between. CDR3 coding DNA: TGTGCCAGCAGCTTAGAGGGGGTGCTTAATGAAAAACTGTTTTTT. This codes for CASSLEGVLNEKLFF.

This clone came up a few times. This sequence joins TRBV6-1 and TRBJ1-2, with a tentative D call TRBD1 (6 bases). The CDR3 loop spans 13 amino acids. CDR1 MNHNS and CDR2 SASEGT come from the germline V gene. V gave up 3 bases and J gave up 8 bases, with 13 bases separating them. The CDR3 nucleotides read TGTGCCAGCAGTGATCAGGGGACTTTAGGCTACACCTTC. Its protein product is CASSDQGTLGYTF.

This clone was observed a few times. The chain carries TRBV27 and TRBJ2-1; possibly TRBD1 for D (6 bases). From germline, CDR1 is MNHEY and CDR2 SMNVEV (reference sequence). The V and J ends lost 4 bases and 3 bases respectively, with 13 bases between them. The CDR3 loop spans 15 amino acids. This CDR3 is CASSSLPGHYNEQFF. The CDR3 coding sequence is TGTGCCAGCAGTTCACTACCGGGACACTACAATGAGCAGTTCTTC.

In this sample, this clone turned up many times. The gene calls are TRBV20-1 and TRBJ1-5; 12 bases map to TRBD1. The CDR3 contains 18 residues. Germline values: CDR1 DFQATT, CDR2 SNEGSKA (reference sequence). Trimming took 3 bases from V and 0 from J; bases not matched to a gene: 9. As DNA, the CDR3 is TGCAGTGCTAGGGGAGGGACAGGGGGCCGAAGTAGCAATCAGCCCCAGCATTTT. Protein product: CSARGGTGGRSSNQPQHF.

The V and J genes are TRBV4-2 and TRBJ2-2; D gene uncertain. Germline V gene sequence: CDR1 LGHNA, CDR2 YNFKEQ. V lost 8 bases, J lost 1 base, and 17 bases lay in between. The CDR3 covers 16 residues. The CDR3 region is CASAEPGTRNTGELFF. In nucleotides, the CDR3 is TGTGCCAGCGCGGAACCAGGAACTCGGAACACCGGGGAGCTGTTTTTT.

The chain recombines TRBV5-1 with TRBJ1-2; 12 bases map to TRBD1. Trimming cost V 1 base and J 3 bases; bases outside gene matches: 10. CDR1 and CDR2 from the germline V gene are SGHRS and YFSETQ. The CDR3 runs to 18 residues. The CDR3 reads CASSLTAGTGGNYYGYTF. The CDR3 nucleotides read TGCGCCAGCAGCTTGACCGCCGGGACAGGGGGCAACTACTATGGCTACACCTTC.

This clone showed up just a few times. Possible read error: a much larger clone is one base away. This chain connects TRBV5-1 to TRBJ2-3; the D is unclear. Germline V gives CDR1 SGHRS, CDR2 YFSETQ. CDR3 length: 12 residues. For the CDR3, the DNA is TGCTCCAGCAGCTTCGATGCAGATACGCAGTATTTT. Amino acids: CSSSFDADTQYF.

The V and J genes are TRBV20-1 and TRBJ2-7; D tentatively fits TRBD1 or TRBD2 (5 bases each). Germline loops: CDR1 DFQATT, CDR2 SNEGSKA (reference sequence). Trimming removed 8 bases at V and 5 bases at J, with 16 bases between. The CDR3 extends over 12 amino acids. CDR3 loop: CSSGTQSDEQYF. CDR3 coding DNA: TGCAGTTCGGGGACCCAGTCGGACGAGCAGTACTTC.

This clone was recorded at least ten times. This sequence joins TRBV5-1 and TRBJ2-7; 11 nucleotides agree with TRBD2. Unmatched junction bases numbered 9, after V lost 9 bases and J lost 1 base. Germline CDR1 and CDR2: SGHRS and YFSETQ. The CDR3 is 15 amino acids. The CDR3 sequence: CATRPLAGGSYEQYF. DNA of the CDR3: TGCGCCACCCGGCCCCTAGCGGGAGGTTCCTACGAGCAGTACTTC.

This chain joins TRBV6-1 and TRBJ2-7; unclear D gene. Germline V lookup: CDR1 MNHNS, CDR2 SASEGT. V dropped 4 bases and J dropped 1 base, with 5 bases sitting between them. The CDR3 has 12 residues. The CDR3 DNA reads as TGTGCCAGCAGTGGGGTTTCCTACGAGCAGTACTTC. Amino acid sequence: CASSGVSYEQYF.